This passage covers 9 T cell receptor beta chains from one sample sequenced in a study of cytotoxic CD8 clonotypes in ibrutinib-treated CLL. Some clones are missing from TCRdb's copy, which holds only in-frame ones; the method was immunoSEQ multiplex PCR. Of hundreds of thousands of clones listed, 67% are singletons. The sample was PBMCs, taken after 36 months of ibrutinib treatment. These TCRs come from a human donor with chronic lymphocytic leukemia.

This clone was seen only a few times. The chain uses TRBV7-3 and TRBJ2-5, with a possible D match to TRBD1 (6 bases). There are 15 residues in the CDR3. Trimming stripped 1 base from V and 3 bases from J, with 12 bases between. CDR1 SGHTA and CDR2 FQGTGA come from the germline V gene. The chain's CDR3 is CASSLIPGVEETQYF. In DNA form, the CDR3 reads TGTGCCAGCAGCTTAATCCCAGGGGTGGAAGAGACCCAGTACTTC.

The chain employs TRBV18 and TRBJ2-3; tentatively, D is TRBD2 (6 bases). The CDR3 has 14 residues. V was trimmed by 2 bases and J by 0 bases, leaving 6 bases between them. Germline CDR1 KGHSH, CDR2 LQKENI. CDR3 nucleotide sequence: TGTGCCAGCTCACCAGCGGGGAGCACAGATACGCAGTATTTT. It translates to CASSPAGSTDTQYF.

This sequence joins TRBV5-1 and TRBJ2-5; tentative D call: TRBD1 (6 bases). The CDR3 sequence is 15 residues long. CDR1 and CDR2 from the germline V gene are SGHRS and YFSETQ. The ends were cut back, 3 bases at V and 5 bases at J, with 17 bases in the middle. CDR3 DNA sequence: TGCGCCAGCAGCTACATTGGTGGGGGCCGGGAGACCCAGTACTTC. The encoded protein is CASSYIGGGRETQYF.

The V gene is TRBV18, the J gene TRBJ2-5, with 10 positions matching TRBD1. Germline V gene lookup returns CDR1 KGHSH and CDR2 LQKENI. Trimming removed 3 bases from V and 9 bases from J; junction bases left unmatched: 4. This CDR3 has 13 amino acids. CDR3 nucleotide sequence: TGTGCCAGCTCACCTGGACAGGGGGTATCCCAGTACTTC. Its protein product is CASSPGQGVSQYF. Based on the CDR3 plus reference TRBV18 and TRBJ2-5, the full variable domain is NAGVMQNPRHLVRRRGQEARLRCSPMKGHSHVYWYRQLPEEGLKFMVYLQKENIIDESGMPKERFSAEFPKEGPSILRIQQVVRGDSAAYFCASSPGQGVSQYFGPGTRLLVL.

The J gene is TRBJ2-5, the V gene TRBV4-2, with 14 bases that match TRBD2. The CDR3 covers 19 residues. Germline V lookup: CDR1 LGHNA, CDR2 YNFKEQ. V shed 4 bases, J shed 3 bases, and the junction held 13 bases outside the gene matches. CDR3 in amino acids: CASSPGLAGGLMYKETQYF. CDR3 nucleotide sequence: TGTGCCAGCAGCCCAGGACTAGCGGGGGGCCTAATGTATAAAGAGACCCAGTACTTC.

The CDR3 loop reads CSVEGVRNYEQYF. CDR3 bases: TGCAGCGTTGAAGGGGTCAGGAACTACGAGCAGTACTTC. The chain carries TRBV29-1 and TRBJ2-7; no firm D call. Trimming pared 1 base from V and 3 bases from J, leaving 10 bases between. Germline V gene sequence: CDR1 SQVTM, CDR2 ANQGSEA. The CDR3 has 13 residues.

The rearrangement uses TRBV7-8 and TRBJ1-2; 7 bases fit TRBD1. This CDR3 has 13 amino acids. V lost 4 bases to trimming and J lost 8 bases; unmatched junction nucleotides: 7. Germline CDR1 is SGHVS and CDR2 is FQNEAQ. This CDR3 is CASSSQGGWGYTF. CDR3 nucleotide sequence: TGTGCCAGCAGCTCTCAAGGGGGCTGGGGCTACACCTTC.

This sequence joins TRBV29-1 and TRBJ1-2; 7 bases line up with TRBD1. J gave up 5 bases and V 6 bases, and 9 bases lay outside the gene matches. This CDR3 has 13 residues. CDR1 and CDR2 from the germline V gene are SQVTM and ANQGSEA. The CDR3 reads CSVRRQGRYGYTF. The CDR3 DNA follows: TGCAGCGTCCGAAGACAGGGTCGGTATGGCTACACCTTC. Looking up the rest from reference TRBV29-1 and TRBJ1-2 gives the full variable domain: SAVISQKPSRDICQRGTSLTIQCQVDSQVTMMFWYRQQPGQSLTLIATANQGSEATYESGFVIDKFPISRPNLTFSTLTVSNMSPEDSSIYLCSVRRQGRYGYTFGSGTRLTVV.

This chain links TRBV29-1 with TRBJ2-3; no clear D. This CDR3 spans 12 amino acids. The V and J ends lost 7 bases and 2 bases respectively, with 10 bases between them. Germline CDR1 SQVTM, CDR2 ANQGSEA. Here the CDR3 DNA reads TGCAGCGCCCACCCAGACACAGATACGCAGTATTTT. This codes for CSAHPDTDTQYF.